The rows below give T cell receptor beta chains drawn from one sample of a study of blood T cell repertoires in COVID-19. The repertoire was sequenced with immunoSEQ multiplex PCR; TCRdb's copy has only in-frame clones and lacks some. The sample holds roughly 290,000 clones, roughly 85% seen once. Sequencing was done on a sample of PBMCs or T cells enriched from blood (not recorded which). Receptors originate from a man aged 25 to 40 who had recovered from COVID-19. The conserved cysteine and the conserved F or W are not part of the CDR3 here. Each record gives: D gene, J gene, V gene, CDR3 protein. D genes are given only for firm matches.

D: NA
J: TRBJ1-5
V: TRBV21-1
CDR3: ASSPINLAALKPYSNQPQH

D: NA
J: TRBJ1-2
V: TRBV4-1
CDR3: ASSQDQGGDYGYT

D: TRBD1
J: TRBJ2-7
V: TRBV19
CDR3: ASGTGKHEQY

D: TRBD1
J: TRBJ1-1
V: TRBV6-5
CDR3: ASSQDRGVGAF

D: TRBD2
J: TRBJ2-3
V: TRBV9
CDR3: ASSPRLAGGQNTQY

D: NA
J: TRBJ2-2
V: TRBV7-2
CDR3: ASSLLRVSGELF

D: NA
J: TRBJ1-2
V: TRBV19
CDR3: ASSLDPGIPYGYT

D: NA
J: TRBJ1-6
V: TRBV7-6
CDR3: ASKRWLNSPLH

D: NA
J: TRBJ1-5
V: TRBV3-1/TRBV3-2
CDR3: ASSQGGQGGQPQH

D: NA
J: TRBJ2-1
V: TRBV13
CDR3: ASSPEFRVGEQF

D: NA
J: TRBJ1-5
V: TRBV15
CDR3: ATSRDPGSNQPQH

D: TRBD1
J: TRBJ2-7
V: TRBV5-1
CDR3: ASSLIPGQGSAEQY

D: NA
J: TRBJ1-1
V: TRBV24-1
CDR3: ATSDPGVGTEAF

D: NA
J: TRBJ2-7
V: TRBV21-1
CDR3: ASSKGMGGPGHHEQY

D: NA
J: TRBJ1-2
V: TRBV6-1
CDR3: ASSTGEGGGYT

D: NA
J: TRBJ1-2
V: TRBV2
CDR3: ASTLEDRGGYT

D: NA
J: TRBJ2-4
V: TRBV7-9
CDR3: ASSLSSIAKNIQY

D: NA
J: TRBJ1-2
V: TRBV2
CDR3: ASSERVRGYGYT

D: NA
J: TRBJ2-2
V: TRBV30
CDR3: AWSGQSNTGELF

D: NA
J: TRBJ1-2
V: TRBV2
CDR3: ASSEVRLGRGYGYT

D: NA
J: TRBJ2-6
V: TRBV19
CDR3: ASSRQRGRGRGGANVLT

D: NA
J: TRBJ1-6
V: TRBV10-3
CDR3: AISEAVNSSPLH

D: NA
J: TRBJ2-1
V: TRBV5-4
CDR3: ASCNREGGNEQF

D: TRBD1
J: TRBJ1-1
V: TRBV9
CDR3: ASSRMPGQENAF

D: NA
J: TRBJ2-7
V: TRBV4-3
CDR3: ASSQDPVGANEQY

D: TRBD1
J: TRBJ1-1
V: TRBV5-4
CDR3: ASSLNQGQGFSTEAF

D: TRBD1
J: TRBJ2-1
V: TRBV5-1
CDR3: ASSPGQGLDEQF

D: TRBD2
J: TRBJ2-3
V: TRBV19
CDR3: ASSPRRLAASPDTQY

D: TRBD1
J: TRBJ1-5
V: TRBV7-2
CDR3: ASSLEGQGGVH

D: NA
J: TRBJ2-5
V: TRBV7-7
CDR3: ASSFAPRETQY

D: NA
J: TRBJ2-7
V: TRBV4-3
CDR3: ASSQQGGYEQY

D: TRBD1
J: TRBJ1-3
V: TRBV19
CDR3: ASSTPGQGISGNTIY

D: NA
J: TRBJ1-5
V: TRBV2
CDR3: ASSDRVGNQPQH

D: NA
J: TRBJ2-1
V: TRBV6-5
CDR3: ASGRGTYNEQF

D: TRBD1
J: TRBJ2-5
V: TRBV12-3/TRBV12-4
CDR3: ASRQTGSETQY

D: NA
J: TRBJ1-2
V: TRBV19
CDR3: ASSPTPTGSYGYT

D: NA
J: TRBJ1-1
V: TRBV30
CDR3: AWRWTNTEAF

D: NA
J: TRBJ2-1
V: TRBV19
CDR3: ASSIDFIGGNYNEQF

D: NA
J: TRBJ1-2
V: TRBV25-1
CDR3: ASKSGAYGYT

D: NA
J: TRBJ1-1
V: TRBV4-3
CDR3: ASSQDRGSGRGAF

D: NA
J: TRBJ2-5
V: TRBV9
CDR3: ASTPGGGGRETQY

D: NA
J: TRBJ2-1
V: TRBV9
CDR3: ASSTSGSEQF

D: TRBD1
J: TRBJ1-6
V: TRBV19
CDR3: ASSITGGSYNSPLH

D: NA
J: TRBJ2-7
V: TRBV19
CDR3: ASSIGNYEQY

D: TRBD1
J: TRBJ1-2
V: TRBV18
CDR3: ASSVGQGEDGYT

D: NA
J: TRBJ1-1
V: TRBV15
CDR3: ATSRGLIPNTEAF

D: TRBD2
J: TRBJ2-1
V: TRBV6-5
CDR3: AIGGSSYNEQF

D: NA
J: TRBJ2-3
V: TRBV25-1
CDR3: ASRASTDTQY

D: NA
J: TRBJ2-1
V: TRBV18
CDR3: ASSPLQGNEQF

D: TRBD2
J: TRBJ2-5
V: TRBV5-5
CDR3: ASSLRGVQETQY

D: NA
J: TRBJ2-1
V: TRBV11-2
CDR3: ASSLDAGGSYNEQF

D: NA
J: TRBJ1-1
V: TRBV3-1/TRBV3-2
CDR3: ASSQDREGAIVTEAF

D: NA
J: TRBJ2-1
V: TRBV5-1
CDR3: ASSLDAGIHEQF

D: NA
J: TRBJ1-2
V: TRBV9
CDR3: ASSKNPETPAYGYT

D: NA
J: TRBJ1-2
V: TRBV4-2
CDR3: ASSQDRGASLSNYGYT

D: NA
J: TRBJ1-6
V: TRBV12-3/TRBV12-4
CDR3: ASSFNRESPLH

D: NA
J: TRBJ2-2
V: TRBV12-3/TRBV12-4
CDR3: ASSPRITGELF

D: NA
J: TRBJ1-1
V: TRBV6-5
CDR3: ASSSNYAGRTEAF

D: NA
J: TRBJ1-1
V: TRBV7-9
CDR3: ASSLTGDNTEAF

D: NA
J: TRBJ1-2
V: TRBV6-5
CDR3: ASSYGQSFYGYT